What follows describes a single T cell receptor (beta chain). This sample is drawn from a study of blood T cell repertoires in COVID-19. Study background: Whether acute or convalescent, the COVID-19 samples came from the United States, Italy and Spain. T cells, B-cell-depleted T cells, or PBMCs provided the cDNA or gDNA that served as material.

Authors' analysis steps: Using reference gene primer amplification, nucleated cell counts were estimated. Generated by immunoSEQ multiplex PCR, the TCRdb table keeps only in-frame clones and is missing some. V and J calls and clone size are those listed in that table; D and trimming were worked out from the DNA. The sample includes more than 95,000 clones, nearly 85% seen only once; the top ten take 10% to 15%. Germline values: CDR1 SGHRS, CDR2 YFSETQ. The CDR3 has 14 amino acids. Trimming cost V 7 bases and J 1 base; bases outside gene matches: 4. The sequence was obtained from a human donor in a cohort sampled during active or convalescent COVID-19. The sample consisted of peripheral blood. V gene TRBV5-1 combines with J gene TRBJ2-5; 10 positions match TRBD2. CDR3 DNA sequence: TGCGCCAGCCTCCCTAGCGGGGGCCAAGAGACCCAGTACTTC. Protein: CASLPSGGQETQYF.